Following are 27 T cell receptor beta chains from one sample sequenced in a study of cytomegalovirus exposure and HLA in healthy donors. The PCR employed 60 Vbeta primers together with 13 Jbeta primers. The repertoire was sequenced with immunoSEQ multiplex PCR; TCRdb's copy has only in-frame clones and lacks some. This table holds about 82,000 clones, around 79% found once. Source material: PBMCs. Every receptor here comes from a male donor in good health and CMV-seropositive.

The table lists this clone with a few counts. The chain employs TRBV4-3 and TRBJ1-4, with TRBD1 matching 10 bases. The V gene's germline CDR1 is LGHNA and CDR2 YSLEER. Trimming removed 3 bases from V and 6 bases from J; junction bases left unmatched: 1. The CDR3 spans 14 residues. CDR3 loop: CASSQGQGYEKLFF. CDR3 nucleotide sequence: TGCGCCAGCAGCCAGGGACAGGGGTATGAAAAACTGTTTTTT.

The chain is built from TRBV28 and TRBJ1-6; TRBD1 matches at 7 bases. The V and J ends lost 8 bases and 4 bases, in that order; junction bases with no gene match: 2. CDR3 length equals 13 residues. Germline V gene sequence: CDR1 MDHEN, CDR2 SYDVKM. CDR3: CASGGQYNSPLHF. In nucleotides, the CDR3 is TGTGCCAGCGGGGGACAGTATAATTCACCCCTCCACTTT.

The chain is built from TRBV6-1 and TRBJ1-6; D is unresolved. V was cut by 11 bases and J by 3 bases, with 11 bases left in between. The CDR3 has 13 residues. CDR1 and CDR2 from the germline V gene are MNHNS and SASEGT. The CDR3 DNA reads TGTGCCGGCCGGGTTTTCTATAATTCACCCCTCCACTTT. Translation: CAGRVFYNSPLHF.

This rearrangement joins TRBV7-2 to TRBJ2-3; D is possibly TRBD2 (5 bases). The CDR3 contains 15 residues. Germline V gene sequence: CDR1 SGHTA, CDR2 FQGNSA. V was cut by 5 bases and J by 6 bases, with 18 bases left in between. CDR3 DNA: TGTGCCAGCAGCCTATACCTAGGAGCGGTGGATACGCAGTATTTT. Its translation is CASSLYLGAVDTQYF.

The chain links TRBV6-5 to TRBJ2-7; 8 nucleotides agree with TRBD1. CDR3 length equals 16 residues. V lost 2 bases, J lost 0 bases, and 6 bases stayed unmatched. Germline-derived CDR1 and CDR2 are MNHEY and SVGAGI. The CDR3 protein is CASSYPPGTGSYEQYF. The CDR3 nucleotides read TGTGCCAGCAGTTACCCTCCCGGGACAGGCTCCTACGAGCAGTACTTC.

CDR3 sequence (DNA): TGCGCCAGCGCCGTAGGGGGAACAACTAATGAAAAACTGTTTTTT. Residues: CASAVGGTTNEKLFF. The J gene is TRBJ1-4, the V gene TRBV5-1; TRBD1 is a possible D gene (6 bases). The CDR3 is made up of 15 amino acids. V dropped 7 bases and J dropped 0 bases, with 13 bases sitting between them. The germline V gene has CDR1 SGHRS and CDR2 YFSETQ.

This clone is deemed medium-sized. This chain connects TRBV27 to TRBJ1-1, with 9 bases fitting TRBD1. Losses at the gene ends were 5 bases for V and 5 bases for J; bases not matched to a gene: 15. Germline values: CDR1 MNHEY, CDR2 SMNVEV (reference sequence). The CDR3 spans 17 residues. Written as DNA, the CDR3 is TGTGCCAGCAGTCCCGACGGTGGGACAGGGCTGAGGACTGAAGCTTTCTTT. This translates into CASSPDGGTGLRTEAFF.

This clone was seen once. The chain joins TRBV4-2 to TRBJ1-2; D remains ambiguous. CDR1 is LGHNA and CDR2 is YNFKEQ in the germline V gene. This CDR3 region has 16 residues. V shed 0 bases and J shed 8 bases, with 19 bases lying between them. The CDR3 DNA reads as TGTGCCAGCAGCCAAGAATACGGATCCCCAGTGGGCGGCTACACCTTC. Protein sequence: CASSQEYGSPVGGYTF.

The chain couples TRBV28 to TRBJ1-5; 8 positions match TRBD1. Germline lookup yields CDR1 MDHEN and CDR2 SYDVKM. The length of the CDR3 is 14 residues. The J segment lost 6 bases and the V segment lost 6 bases, leaving 7 bases of the junction unmatched. The CDR3 reads CASRFWTGLQPQHF. The CDR3 nucleotides are TGTGCCAGCAGGTTTTGGACAGGGCTTCAGCCCCAGCATTTT.

This chain connects TRBV6-5 to TRBJ1-3; D is unclear. V was clipped by 6 bases and J by 7 bases, with 16 bases between them. This CDR3 spans 14 amino acids. Germline CDR1 MNHEY, CDR2 SVGAGI. The CDR3 region has the DNA TGTGCCAGCAGCTCCCCGGCAGGTGGGAACACCATATATTTT. The encoded protein is CASSSPAGGNTIYF.

V gene TRBV9 combines with J gene TRBJ2-1; 7 bases align to TRBD1. The CDR3 consists of 14 residues. Trimming at V came to 3 bases and at J to 11 bases, leaving 11 bases not matched to a gene. Germline CDR1 reads SGDLS; CDR2 reads YYNGEE. The CDR3 is CASSAPRQGRQQFF. CDR3 nucleotides: TGTGCCAGCAGCGCCCCCCGACAGGGTCGGCAGCAGTTCTTC.

The chain carries TRBV7-8 and TRBJ2-7; a possible D gene is TRBD1 (5 bases). The CDR3 is made up of 16 amino acids. CDR1 and CDR2 (germline): SGHVS, FQNEAQ. V was shortened by 0 bases and J by 7 bases, with 19 bases between the two germline ends. The CDR3 coding sequence is TGTGCCAGCAGCTTAGCGTTAGGCAGGGCACGTGGGGAGCAGTACTTC. It yields the protein CASSLALGRARGEQYF.

The CDR3 nucleotides read TGTGCCAGCAGTCCGCGTGAGAGCTCCTACGAGCAGTACTTC. Protein sequence: CASSPRESSYEQYF. The chain links TRBV28 to TRBJ2-7; no definite D call. The germline gives CDR1 MDHEN, CDR2 SYDVKM. With 5 bases removed from V and 0 bases from J, the gap between germline ends came to 11 bases. The length of the CDR3 is 14 residues.

The chain recombines TRBV13 with TRBJ1-2; D perhaps matches TRBD1 (5 bases). V was pared by 7 bases and J by 7 bases, with 19 bases between. The CDR3 has 14 amino acids. Germline V lookup: CDR1 PRHDT, CDR2 FYEKMQ (reference sequence). The CDR3 loop reads CASKYRSSLRGYTF. The CDR3, as DNA: TGTGCCAGCAAGTACAGGTCCTCCCTACGTGGCTACACCTTC.

There are a few counts of this clone. V gene TRBV4-3 combines with J gene TRBJ2-2, with D hard to call. Deletions cut 1 base from V and 7 bases from J, with 10 bases between. This CDR3 is built from 14 residues. The germline CDR1 and CDR2 sequences are LGHNA and YSLEER. This CDR3 reads CASSQGQQDGELFF. In nucleotides, the CDR3 is TGCGCCAGCAGCCAAGGGCAGCAGGACGGGGAGCTGTTTTTT.

The rearrangement uses TRBV5-5 and TRBJ1-2; possible D gene TRBD1, 5 bases. Germline assignment: CDR1 SGHKS and CDR2 YYEKEE (reference sequence). V shed 5 bases and J shed 8 bases, with 22 bases lying between them. The CDR3 totals 15 residues. The CDR3 nucleotides are TGTGCCAGCAGATCCGGGGCGGGGCTACCCGCCGGCTACACCTTC. It is translated as CASRSGAGLPAGYTF.

The CDR3 region has the DNA TGTGCCAGCAGCCTGGTTGCTGACAGGGACTACGAGCAGTACTTC. Translated, it gives CASSLVADRDYEQYF. The chain carries TRBV5-5 and TRBJ2-7; 7 nucleotides align to TRBD1. Germline assignment: CDR1 SGHKS and CDR2 YYEKEE (reference sequence). The CDR3 extends over 15 amino acids. Trimming removed 4 bases from V and 3 bases from J; junction bases left unmatched: 10.

The V and J genes are TRBV5-1 and TRBJ2-2; 12 nucleotides align to TRBD2. V lost 4 bases to trimming and J lost 5 bases; unmatched junction nucleotides: 3. Germline-derived CDR1 and CDR2 are SGHRS and YFSETQ. The CDR3 sequence is 15 residues long. The DNA of the CDR3 is TGCGCCAGCAGCCTAGCGGGGGGGCGGACCGGGGAGCTGTTTTTT. This translates into CASSLAGGRTGELFF.

This clone came up many times. The chain employs TRBV18 and TRBJ1-4; 7 nucleotides line up with TRBD1. The CDR3 is 15 amino acids. Germline lookup yields CDR1 KGHSH and CDR2 LQKENI. Trimming took 2 bases from V and 4 from J; bases not matched to a gene: 4. The CDR3 loop is CASSPVQGRNEKLFF. The DNA for the CDR3 is TGTGCCAGCTCACCAGTACAGGGGCGTAATGAAAAACTGTTTTTT.

The CDR3 protein is CASSAFDRGNNQPQHF. DNA of the CDR3: TGTGCCAGCAGTGCATTTGACAGGGGCAACAATCAGCCCCAGCATTTT. The V and J genes are TRBV28 and TRBJ1-5, with 8 bases fitting TRBD1. Germline trimming cut 5 bases from V and 3 bases from J; bases unmatched to any gene: 9. The CDR3 totals 16 residues. Germline loops: CDR1 MDHEN, CDR2 SYDVKM.

This clone was found once. The chain couples TRBV7-2 to TRBJ2-5, with 9 positions matching TRBD1. The closer fit of TRBJ2-7 to the DNA end suggests the J call may be wrong. Germline V CDR1 and CDR2: SGHTA, FQGNSA. This CDR3 region has 17 residues. CDR3 protein: CASSLGGPGQGSYEQYF. CDR3 coding DNA: TGTGCCAGCAGCTTAGGAGGACCGGGACAGGGCTCCTACGAGCAGTACTTC.

J is TRBJ2-5 and V is TRBV27; perhaps TRBD1 as D (5 bases). Trimming left V 0 bases short and J 7 bases short, with 15 bases between. The CDR3 is 15 amino acids. The V gene's germline CDR1 is MNHEY and CDR2 SMNVEV (reference sequence). CDR3 in DNA: TGTGCCAGCAGTTTATCGGTGACAGCCACAGGGACCCAGTACTTC. As protein: CASSLSVTATGTQYF.

V and J are TRBV5-1 and TRBJ2-1; 14 bases match TRBD2. Germline CDR1 reads SGHRS; CDR2 reads YFSETQ. The CDR3 covers 24 residues. V shed 4 bases and J 7 bases; nucleotides not matched to a gene: 31. The CDR3 protein is CASSPGTGQRLRTSGRLIGNEQFF. CDR3 nucleotide sequence: TGCGCCAGCAGCCCGGGGACAGGGCAACGCCTTAGGACTAGCGGGAGGTTAATAGGGAATGAGCAGTTCTTC. Together with reference TRBV5-1 and TRBJ2-1, the CDR3 gives the full variable domain: KAGVTQTPRYLIKTRGQQVTLSCSPISGHRSVSWYQQTPGQGLQFLFEYFSETQRNKGNFPGRFSGRQFSNSRSEMNVSTLELGDSALYLCASSPGTGQRLRTSGRLIGNEQFFGPGTRLTVL.

The chain links TRBV6-5 to TRBJ2-1; no definite D call. Trimming left V 6 bases short and J 0 bases short, with 9 bases between. The CDR3 sequence is 14 residues long. Looked up from germline, CDR1 is MNHEY and CDR2 is SVGAGI. The DNA for the CDR3 is TGTGCCAGCAGCCGACTGAACTCCTACAATGAGCAGTTCTTC. Protein product: CASSRLNSYNEQFF.

The chain combines TRBV14 with TRBJ1-2; TRBD1 matches 8 bases. The germline V gene has CDR1 SGHDN and CDR2 FVKESK. The CDR3 length is 15 residues. J gave up 5 bases and V 0 bases, and 5 bases lay outside the gene matches. The CDR3 sequence: CASSQDRDRTYGYTF. CDR3 nucleotides: TGTGCCAGCAGCCAAGATCGGGACAGGACTTATGGCTACACCTTC.

The chain uses TRBV6-4 and TRBJ2-1; weak D call: TRBD2 (6 bases). Trimming pared 3 bases from V and 3 bases from J, leaving 15 bases between. The CDR3 spans 16 residues. Germline V CDR1 and CDR2: MRHNA, SNTAGT. CDR3 sequence (DNA): TGTGCCAGCAGTGAATACGGGCCGGGGGTCTACAATGAGCAGTTCTTC. It encodes CASSEYGPGVYNEQFF.

The genes are TRBV10-3 and TRBJ2-3; TRBD2 matches at 8 bases. The CDR3 consists of 12 residues. The germline V gene has CDR1 ENHRY and CDR2 SYGVKD. This CDR3 is CANGGAPDTQYF. The DNA for the CDR3 is TGTGCAAACGGGGGGGCCCCAGATACGCAGTATTTT.